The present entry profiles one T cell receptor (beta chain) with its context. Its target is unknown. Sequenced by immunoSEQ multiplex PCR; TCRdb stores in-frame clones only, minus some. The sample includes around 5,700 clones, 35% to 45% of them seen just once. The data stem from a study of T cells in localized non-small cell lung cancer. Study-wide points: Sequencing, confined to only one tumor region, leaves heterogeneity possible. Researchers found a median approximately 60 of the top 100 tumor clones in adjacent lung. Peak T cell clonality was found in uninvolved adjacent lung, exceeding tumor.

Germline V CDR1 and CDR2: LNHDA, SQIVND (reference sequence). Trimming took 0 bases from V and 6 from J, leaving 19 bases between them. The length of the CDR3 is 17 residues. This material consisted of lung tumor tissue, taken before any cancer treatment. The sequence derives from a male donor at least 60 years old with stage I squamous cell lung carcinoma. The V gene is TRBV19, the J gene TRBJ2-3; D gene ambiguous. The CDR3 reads CASSIDTWLGFGDTQYF. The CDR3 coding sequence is TGTGCCAGTAGTATAGATACGTGGCTAGGGTTCGGGGATACGCAGTATTTT.